This entry lists 29 T cell receptor beta chains sequenced from one sample in a study of T cell changes during pregnancy in multiple sclerosis. Assay used: immunoSEQ multiplex PCR; TCRdb lists only in-frame clones, some missing. Of tens of thousands of clones listed, around nine tenths are singletons. Source: peripheral blood, taken in the second trimester of pregnancy. The receptors come from a female donor in good health, enrolled as a control in a pregnancy study.

This sequence joins TRBV7-9 and TRBJ1-3, with TRBD1 matching over 7 bases. The CDR3 covers 14 residues. V lost 6 bases and J lost 2; bases outside the gene matches: 4. The germline gives CDR1 SEHNR, CDR2 FQNEAQ (reference sequence). Here the CDR3 reads CASSRQGAGNTIYF. DNA for the CDR3: TGTGCCAGCAGTCGACAGGGCGCTGGAAACACCATATATTTT.

V is TRBV6-5 and J is TRBJ2-7; D may be TRBD1 (6 bases). Trimming cost V 7 bases and J 6 bases, with 19 bases left between them. The CDR3 is made up of 14 amino acids. The germline V gene has CDR1 MNHEY and CDR2 SVGAGI. CDR3 nucleotide sequence: TGTGCCAGCAACCTCTTGACAGGTTCAGGCGAGCAGTACTTC. Its protein is CASNLLTGSGEQYF.

This chain connects TRBV19 to TRBJ2-1, with 13 bases identical to TRBD2. V was clipped by 7 bases and J by 13 bases; unmatched bases: 10. Germline V lookup: CDR1 LNHDA, CDR2 SQIVND (reference sequence). This CDR3 is built from 14 residues. Here the CDR3 reads CASTPRGLAGIQFF. The CDR3 bases are TGTGCCAGTACCCCAAGGGGACTAGCGGGAATCCAGTTCTTC.

The chain employs TRBV4-3 and TRBJ1-2; D is perhaps TRBD1 (6 bases). The CDR3 loop spans 14 amino acids. Per germline, CDR1 LGHNA and CDR2 YSLEER. Trimming shortened V by 1 base and J by 6 bases, and 12 bases separated the two germline ends. As DNA, the CDR3 is TGCGCCAGCAGCCAAGTGGGCAGGGGTCATGGCTACACCTTC. Translated: CASSQVGRGHGYTF.

The rearrangement uses TRBV27 and TRBJ2-3, with TRBD2 matching 7 bases. V lost 2 bases, J lost 5 bases, and 4 bases stayed unmatched. Germline loops: CDR1 MNHEY, CDR2 SMNVEV (reference sequence). CDR3 length equals 14 residues. The CDR3 DNA sequence: TGTGCCAGCAGTTTAGTGGGGGGGAGAGATACGCAGTATTTT. The encoded protein is CASSLVGGRDTQYF.

This clone was found once. The V gene is TRBV5-8, the J gene TRBJ2-7; 12 nucleotides align to TRBD2. Germline CDR1 SGHTS, CDR2 YDEGEE. V dropped 6 bases and J dropped 1; count of bases not matched to a gene: 20. The CDR3 length is 20 residues. Here the CDR3 reads CASTRNSGLAGIIRSYEQYF. The CDR3 bases are TGTGCCAGCACCCGCAATTCAGGACTAGCGGGGATAATCAGGTCCTACGAGCAGTACTTC.

The gene calls are TRBV20-1 and TRBJ1-1, with D perhaps TRBD1 (6 bases). V was trimmed by 3 bases and J by 7 bases, leaving 6 bases between them. Germline values: CDR1 DFQATT, CDR2 SNEGSKA (reference sequence). This CDR3 is built from 10 residues. CDR3 region: CSARDSEAFF. The CDR3, as DNA: TGCAGTGCTAGGGACAGTGAAGCTTTCTTT.

The chain recombines TRBV7-6 with TRBJ2-7; possibly TRBD1 for D (5 bases). V lost 2 bases and J 5 bases, leaving 13 bases between the germline ends. Germline assignment: CDR1 SGHVS and CDR2 FNYEAQ. The CDR3 extends over 14 amino acids. CDR3 bases: TGTGCCAGCAGCTTAACTCCAGACAGACACGAGCAGTACTTC. It specifies CASSLTPDRHEQYF.

Only a few counts were recorded for this clone. The same CDR3 arises from other DNA sequences in this sample as well. The genes are TRBV4-1 and TRBJ1-5; D is ambiguous. This CDR3 has 13 amino acids. The V gene's germline CDR1 is MGHRA and CDR2 YSYEKL. Trimming pared 0 bases from V and 6 bases from J, leaving 6 bases between. The CDR3 loop is CASSQDLRQPQHF. CDR3 coding DNA: TGCGCCAGCAGCCAAGACCTCCGTCAGCCCCAGCATTTT.

J is TRBJ1-5 and V is TRBV5-6; TRBD1 matches at 8 bases. The CDR3 totals 15 residues. Trimming took 0 bases from V and 6 from J; bases not matched to a gene: 5. CDR1 is SGHDT and CDR2 is YYEEEE in the germline V gene. The CDR3 sequence: CASSLAGTGFQPQHF. CDR3 nucleotide sequence: TGTGCCAGCAGCTTGGCCGGGACAGGATTTCAGCCCCAGCATTTT.

The chain has TRBV4-3 and TRBJ1-1; a possible D gene is TRBD1 (5 bases). Trimming left V 0 bases short and J 1 base short, with 18 bases between. The CDR3 totals 18 residues. Germline V gene data show CDR1 as LGHNA and CDR2 as YSLEER. This CDR3 reads CASSQDGLGGAPNTEAFF. CDR3 bases: TGCGCCAGCAGCCAAGATGGGTTAGGAGGGGCCCCGAACACTGAAGCTTTCTTT.

This rearrangement joins TRBV7-9 to TRBJ1-2, with D hard to call. Germline-derived CDR1 and CDR2 are SEHNR and FQNEAQ (reference sequence). With 2 bases removed from V and 4 bases from J, the gap between germline ends came to 14 bases. The CDR3 sequence is 15 residues long. The CDR3 reads CASSLRRDGSYGYTF. The CDR3 DNA sequence: TGTGCCAGCAGCTTAAGGAGAGACGGCAGCTATGGCTACACCTTC. Combining the CDR3 with reference TRBV7-9 and TRBJ1-2 gives the whole variable domain DTGVSQNPRHKITKRGQNVTFRCDPISEHNRLYWYRQTLGQGPEFLTYFQNEAQLEKSRLLSDRFSAERPKGSFSTLEIQRTEQGDSAMYLCASSLRRDGSYGYTFGSGTRLTVV.

The chain combines TRBV15 with TRBJ2-6; no clear D. The CDR3 spans 16 residues. Trimming cost V 2 bases and J 1 base, with 9 bases left between them. The germline CDR1 and CDR2 sequences are LNHNV and YYDKDF (reference sequence). CDR3 loop: CATSRNSGSGANVLTF. The CDR3 DNA follows: TGTGCCACCAGCAGAAACAGTGGGTCTGGGGCCAACGTCCTGACTTTC.

This clone was counted a single time. V gene TRBV7-9 combines with J gene TRBJ1-1; 8 bases are shared with TRBD1. The CDR3 loop spans 17 amino acids. Losses at the gene ends were 5 bases for V and 1 base for J; bases not matched to a gene: 12. Germline V gene lookup returns CDR1 SEHNR and CDR2 FQNEAQ (reference sequence). In nucleotides, the CDR3 is TGTGCCAGCAGCCCCAGCCCTCGACAGGGGAGGAACACTGAAGCTTTCTTT. It yields the protein CASSPSPRQGRNTEAFF.

This sequence joins TRBV4-2 and TRBJ1-1; the match to TRBD1 covers 8 bases. Germline V gene data show CDR1 as LGHNA and CDR2 as YNFKEQ. V dropped 1 base and J dropped 6; count of bases not matched to a gene: 7. The CDR3 spans 15 residues. In DNA, the CDR3 is TGTGCCAGCAGCCAAGCTGGAGAACAGGGGGCTGAAGCTTTCTTT. Translating it yields CASSQAGEQGAEAFF.

CDR3 nucleotide sequence: TGTGCCAGCAGCTTAGGTCTAGCGGGGGTTACTGAGCAGTTCTTC. This encodes CASSLGLAGVTEQFF. The chain recombines TRBV7-2 with TRBJ2-1; 10 bases align to TRBD2. CDR3 length: 15 residues. The trim removed 1 base at V and 9 bases at J, leaving 6 bases unmatched. CDR1 SGHTA and CDR2 FQGNSA come from the germline V gene.

The genes are TRBV6-4 and TRBJ1-5, with D perhaps TRBD1 (5 bases). Deletions cut 3 bases from V and 4 bases from J, with 16 bases between. CDR1 and CDR2 (germline): MRHNA, SNTAGT. This CDR3 has 16 residues. The CDR3 DNA sequence: TGTGCCAGCAGTGATCCCCCGGACAAGAAAAATCAGCCCCAGCATTTT. Residues: CASSDPPDKKNQPQHF.

This chain uses TRBV5-1 with TRBJ2-1; maybe TRBD1 (6 bases). CDR3 length: 14 residues. Germline values: CDR1 SGHRS, CDR2 YFSETQ. Trimming stripped 4 bases from V and 0 bases from J, with 8 bases between. The CDR3 region is CASSEGHSYNEQFF. As DNA, the CDR3 is TGCGCCAGCAGCGAGGGACACTCCTACAATGAGCAGTTCTTC.

This clone has only one observation. The V and J genes are TRBV5-4 and TRBJ2-1; 9 positions agree with TRBD2. V trimming: 4 bases; J trimming: 6 bases; junction bases outside the gene matches: 8. The CDR3 runs to 15 residues. Germline V CDR1 and CDR2: SGHNT, YYREEE (reference sequence). The CDR3 sequence is CASSPTSGLINEQFF. The DNA of the CDR3 is TGTGCCAGCAGCCCGACTAGCGGATTGATCAATGAGCAGTTCTTC.

This chain connects TRBV4-3 to TRBJ2-5; D ambiguous. The CDR3 spans 15 residues. CDR1 and CDR2 from the germline V gene are LGHNA and YSLEER. Trimming removed 4 bases at V and 1 base at J, with 13 bases between. CDR3 sequence: CASSLLDWSQETQYF. Written as DNA, the CDR3 is TGCGCCAGCAGCCTCCTAGACTGGAGCCAAGAGACCCAGTACTTC.

The count of this clone is one. This CDR3 is CASRQGENSPLHF. The CDR3 DNA reads as TGTGCCAGCAGACAGGGGGAAAATTCACCCCTCCACTTT. The genes are TRBV6-5 and TRBJ1-6; 8 bases are shared with TRBD1. From germline, CDR1 is MNHEY and CDR2 SVGAGI. V was clipped by 6 bases and J by 7 bases; unmatched bases: 2. The CDR3 is 13 amino acids.

This chain joins TRBV28 and TRBJ1-2; D uncertain. CDR1 and CDR2 (germline): MDHEN, SYDVKM. The CDR3 consists of 12 residues. Between the trimmed V and J ends, which lost 5 bases and 5 bases, there was a span of 9 bases. CDR3 bases: TGTGCCAGCAGTCCCACTATTTATGGCTACACCTTC. This translates into CASSPTIYGYTF.

This chain joins TRBV29-1 and TRBJ2-5, with 9 bases identical to TRBD2. With 6 bases clipped from V and 8 bases from J, the junction kept 16 bases outside the gene matches. Germline V CDR1 and CDR2: SQVTM, ANQGSEA. This CDR3 is 15 amino acids long. CDR3 amino acids: CSVPSGEPSRGTQYF. For the CDR3, the DNA is TGCAGCGTCCCTAGCGGGGAACCTTCGAGAGGTACCCAGTACTTC.

V gene TRBV14 combines with J gene TRBJ1-2; no clear D gene. The CDR3 is made up of 15 amino acids. The germline V gene encodes CDR1 SGHDN and CDR2 FVKESK. V was clipped by 0 bases and J by 7 bases, with 15 bases between them. CDR3 nucleotides: TGTGCCAGCAGCCAAGAGCGGTGGCCGCCTGGTGGCTACACCTTC. Its translation is CASSQERWPPGGYTF.

The chain couples TRBV27 to TRBJ1-5, with D tentatively TRBD1 (6 bases). The CDR3 consists of 14 residues. Per the germline V gene, CDR1 is MNHEY and CDR2 is SMNVEV (reference sequence). Trimming stripped 10 bases from V and 2 bases from J, with 15 bases between. CDR3 sequence: CATSGAGGNQPQHF. The DNA for the CDR3 is TGTGCCACCTCCGGGGCAGGGGGCAATCAGCCCCAGCATTTT.

This sequence joins TRBV28 and TRBJ1-2; no clear D. With 3 bases removed from V and 4 bases from J, the gap between germline ends came to 15 bases. This CDR3 is 15 amino acids long. Germline V gene sequence: CDR1 MDHEN, CDR2 SYDVKM. The CDR3 spells CASSLAAGKSYGYTF. CDR3 sequence (DNA): TGTGCCAGCAGTTTGGCAGCGGGAAAGAGCTATGGCTACACCTTC.

The count of this clone is one. The V call is TRBV7-3, the J call TRBJ2-7, with D perhaps matching TRBD1 (6 bases). Germline V lookup: CDR1 SGHTA, CDR2 FQGTGA. The CDR3 loop spans 14 amino acids. The V end was cut by 3 bases, the J end by 7 bases, with 16 bases between. CDR3 residues: CASSFTGFAGEQYF. DNA for the CDR3: TGTGCCAGCAGCTTTACAGGGTTCGCGGGTGAGCAGTACTTC.

The chain combines TRBV5-1 with TRBJ1-2; D may be TRBD1 (6 bases). CDR3 length: 17 amino acids. Trimming removed 0 bases from V and 1 base from J, with 16 bases in between. Germline-derived CDR1 and CDR2 are SGHRS and YFSETQ. The CDR3 spells CASSLASGVKNNYGYTF. CDR3 coding DNA: TGCGCCAGCAGCTTGGCTTCAGGGGTGAAAAATAACTATGGCTACACCTTC.

V is TRBV29-1 and J is TRBJ1-2; D is possibly TRBD1 (5 bases). CDR1 SQVTM and CDR2 ANQGSEA come from the germline V gene. Deletions cut 1 base from V and 7 bases from J, with 13 bases between. This CDR3 has 13 residues. The CDR3 bases are TGCAGCGTTGAAGTTCAGGGTTATGGTGGCTACACCTTC. Translated, it gives CSVEVQGYGGYTF.